The present T cell receptor beta chain was sequenced within a study of T-cell reconstitution after alpha-beta-depleted transplantation in children. This clonotype came up a few times. The CDR3 covers 15 residues. The V gene end was trimmed by 4 bases and the J gene end by 8 bases; junction bases not matched to a gene: 10. CDR1 is LGHDT, CDR2 YNNKEL, per germline (reference sequence). Unique molecular identifiers tagged the TCRbeta library. MiXCR was run by TCRdb on the PCR reads, yielding one entry per CDR3 protein. The table has around 960,000 distinct CDR3 sequences, about 29% seen once. The rearrangement joins TRBV3-1 to TRBJ2-1, with 8 bases aligning to TRBD2. This sample comprised PBMCs, mostly from graft donor cells, obtained 360 days after TCRalphabeta/CD19-depleted stem cell transplant. This clonotype was obtained from a boy younger than two who had a stem cell transplant for SCID, so the T cells may come from the graft donor. CDR3 sequence reads: CASSLLTGGLDEQFF. The DNA for the CDR3 is TGTGCCAGCAGCCTTCTGACGGGGGGGCTCGATGAGCAGTTCTTC.